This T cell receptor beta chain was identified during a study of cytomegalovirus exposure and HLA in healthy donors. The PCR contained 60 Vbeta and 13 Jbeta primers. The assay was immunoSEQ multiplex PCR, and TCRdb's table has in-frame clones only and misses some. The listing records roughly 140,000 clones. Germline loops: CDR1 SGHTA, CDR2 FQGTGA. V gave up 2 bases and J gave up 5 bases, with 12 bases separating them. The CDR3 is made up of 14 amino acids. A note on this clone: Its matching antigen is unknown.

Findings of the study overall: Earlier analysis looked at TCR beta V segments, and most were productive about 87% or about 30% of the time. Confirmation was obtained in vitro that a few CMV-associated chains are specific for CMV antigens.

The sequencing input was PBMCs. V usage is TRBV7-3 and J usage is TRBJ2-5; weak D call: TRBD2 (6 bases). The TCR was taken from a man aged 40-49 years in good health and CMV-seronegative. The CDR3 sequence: CASSLGGTRETQYF. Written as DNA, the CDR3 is TGTGCCAGCAGCTTAGGGGGGACTCGGGAGACCCAGTACTTC.